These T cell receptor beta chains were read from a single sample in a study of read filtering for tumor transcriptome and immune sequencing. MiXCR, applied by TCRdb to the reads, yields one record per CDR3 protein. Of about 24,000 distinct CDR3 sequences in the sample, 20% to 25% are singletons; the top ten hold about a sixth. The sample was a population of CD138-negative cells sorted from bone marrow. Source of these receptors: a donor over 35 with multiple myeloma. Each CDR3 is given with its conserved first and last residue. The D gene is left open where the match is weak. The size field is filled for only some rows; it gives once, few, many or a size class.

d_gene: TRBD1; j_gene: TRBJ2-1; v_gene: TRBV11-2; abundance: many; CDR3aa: CASSLGRGLHNEQFF; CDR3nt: TGTGCCAGCAGCTTAGGCAGGGGGCTTCACAATGAGCAGTTCTTC
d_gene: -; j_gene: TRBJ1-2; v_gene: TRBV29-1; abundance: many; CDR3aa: CSVVSLFYGYTF; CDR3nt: TGCAGCGTTGTAAGCCTTTTCTATGGCTACACCTTC
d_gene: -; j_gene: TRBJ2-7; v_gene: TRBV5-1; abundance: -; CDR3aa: CASSLTPYSNEQHF; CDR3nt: TGCGCCAGCAGCTTGACCCCGTACAGTAACGAGCAGCACTTC
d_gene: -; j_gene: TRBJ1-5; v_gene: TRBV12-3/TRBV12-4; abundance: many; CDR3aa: CASSLESGQPQHF; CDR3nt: TGTGCCAGCAGTTTGGAGTCGGGCCAGCCCCAGCATTTT
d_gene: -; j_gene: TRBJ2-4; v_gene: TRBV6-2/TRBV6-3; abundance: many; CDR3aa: CASSKASRMYGKNIQYF; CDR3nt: TGTGCCAGCAGTAAGGCGAGCAGGATGTACGGAAAAAACATTCAGTACTTC
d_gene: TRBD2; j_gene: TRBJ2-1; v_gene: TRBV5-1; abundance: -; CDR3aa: CASSLGGTSGPYNEQFF; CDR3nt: TGCGCCAGCTCCCTAGGGGGGACTAGCGGGCCCTACAATGAGCAGTTCTTC
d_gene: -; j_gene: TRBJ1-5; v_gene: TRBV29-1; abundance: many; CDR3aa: CSVSQGRSNQPQHF; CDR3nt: TGCAGCGTTAGCCAGGGCCGAAGCAATCAGCCCCAGCATTTT
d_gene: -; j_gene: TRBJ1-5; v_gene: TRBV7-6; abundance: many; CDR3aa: CASSSLAWAGNQPQHF; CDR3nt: TGTGCCAGCAGCTCTCTGGCCTGGGCAGGCAATCAGCCCCAGCATTTT
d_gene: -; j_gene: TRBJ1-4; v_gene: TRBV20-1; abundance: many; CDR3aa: CSARDPAENEKLFF; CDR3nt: TGCAGTGCTAGAGATCCGGCAGAGAATGAAAAACTGTTTTTT
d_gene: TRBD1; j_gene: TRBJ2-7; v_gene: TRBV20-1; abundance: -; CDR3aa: CSARAEVGTGGEQYF; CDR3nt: TGCAGTGCTAGAGCTGAGGTAGGGACAGGGGGCGAGCAGTACTTC
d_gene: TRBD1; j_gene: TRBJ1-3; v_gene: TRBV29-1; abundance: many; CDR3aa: CSGGVTGNTIYF; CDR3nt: TGCAGCGGAGGCGTGACAGGGAACACCATATATTTT
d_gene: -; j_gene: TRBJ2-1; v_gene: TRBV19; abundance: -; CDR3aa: CASSRTGVDFEQFF; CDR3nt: TGTGCCAGTAGTCGAACGGGAGTCGATTTTGAGCAGTTCTTC
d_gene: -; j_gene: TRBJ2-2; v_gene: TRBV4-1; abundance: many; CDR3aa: CASSPPRGDTGELFF; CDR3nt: TGCGCCAGCAGCCCTCCAAGGGGCGACACCGGGGAGCTGTTTTTT
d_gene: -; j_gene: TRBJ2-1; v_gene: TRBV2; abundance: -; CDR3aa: CASSGNANEQFF; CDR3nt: TGTGCCAGCAGTGGGAATGCGAATGAGCAGTTCTTC
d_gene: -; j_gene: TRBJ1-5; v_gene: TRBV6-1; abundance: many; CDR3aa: CASSEWDNQPQHF; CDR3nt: TGTGCCAGCAGTGAATGGGACAATCAGCCCCAGCATTTT
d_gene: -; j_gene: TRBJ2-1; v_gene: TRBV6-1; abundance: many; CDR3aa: CASSEAGGGNEQFF; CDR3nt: TGTGCCAGCAGTGAAGCGGGAGGGGGAAATGAGCAGTTCTTC
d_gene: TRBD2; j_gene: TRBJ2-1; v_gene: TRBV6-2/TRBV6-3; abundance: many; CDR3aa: CASSTGTRYNEQFF; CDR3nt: TGTGCCAGCAGTACCGGGACTAGATACAATGAGCAGTTCTTC
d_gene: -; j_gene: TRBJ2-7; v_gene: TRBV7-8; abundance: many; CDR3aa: CASSRPGARLEQYF; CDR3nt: TGTGCCAGCAGCCGCCCGGGGGCGCGACTCGAGCAGTACTTC
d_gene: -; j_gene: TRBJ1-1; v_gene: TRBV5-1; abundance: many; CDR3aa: CASSTQTGNTEAFF; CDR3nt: TGCGCCAGCAGCACTCAAACCGGGAACACTGAAGCTTTCTTT
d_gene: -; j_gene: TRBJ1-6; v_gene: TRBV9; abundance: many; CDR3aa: CASSLGPFSPPLHF; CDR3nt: TGTGCCAGCAGCCTCGGACCTTTCAGTCCACCCCTCCACTTT
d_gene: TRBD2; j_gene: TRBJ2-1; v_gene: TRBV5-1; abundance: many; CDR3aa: CASSLVASGRGNEQFF; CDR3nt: TGCGCCAGCAGCTTGGTGGCTAGCGGGAGAGGTAATGAGCAGTTCTTC
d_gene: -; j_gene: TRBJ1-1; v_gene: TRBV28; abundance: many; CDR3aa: CASSSLGGGRTEAFF; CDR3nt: TGTGCCAGCAGTTCCCTGGGTGGAGGGAGAACTGAAGCTTTCTTT
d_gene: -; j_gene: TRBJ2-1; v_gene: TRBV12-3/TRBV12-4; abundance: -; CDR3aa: CASSWRDGTSYNEQFF; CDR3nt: TGTGCCAGCAGTTGGCGCGACGGAACCTCCTACAATGAGCAGTTCTTC
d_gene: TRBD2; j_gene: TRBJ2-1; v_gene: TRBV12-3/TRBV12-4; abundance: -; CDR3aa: CARSLGGRAFEQFF; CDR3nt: TGTGCACGCAGTTTGGGCGGGAGGGCCTTTGAGCAGTTCTTC
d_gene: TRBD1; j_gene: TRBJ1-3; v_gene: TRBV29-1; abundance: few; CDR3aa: CSVWTGGNTIYF; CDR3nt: TGCAGCGTGTGGACAGGAGGAAACACCATATATTTT
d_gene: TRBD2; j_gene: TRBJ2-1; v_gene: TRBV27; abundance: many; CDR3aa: CASSLRRELEQFF; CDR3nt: TGTGCCAGCAGTTTAAGGCGGGAGCTTGAGCAGTTCTTC
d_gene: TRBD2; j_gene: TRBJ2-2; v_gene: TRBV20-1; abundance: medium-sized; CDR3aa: CSARDLAGDNTGELFF; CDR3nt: TGCAGTGCTAGAGATCTCGCGGGAGATAACACCGGGGAGCTGTTTTTT
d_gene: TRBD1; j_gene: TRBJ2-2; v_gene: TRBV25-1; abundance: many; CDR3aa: CASSDTGEQTGELFF; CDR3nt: TGTGCCAGCAGTGACACAGGGGAACAGACCGGGGAGCTGTTTTTT
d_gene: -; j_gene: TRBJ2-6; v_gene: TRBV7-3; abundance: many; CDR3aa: CASSLNEGGSGANVLTF; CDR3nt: TGTGCCAGCAGCTTAAACGAAGGGGGCTCTGGGGCCAACGTCCTGACTTTC
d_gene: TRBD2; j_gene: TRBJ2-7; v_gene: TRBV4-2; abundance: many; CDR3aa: CASSQDRTSGSQQYF; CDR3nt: TGTGCCAGCAGCCAAGATCGAACTAGCGGGAGTCAGCAGTACTTC
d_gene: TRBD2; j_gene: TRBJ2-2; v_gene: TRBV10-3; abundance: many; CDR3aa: CAISETSANTGELFF; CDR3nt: TGTGCCATCAGTGAGACTAGCGCGAACACCGGGGAGCTGTTTTTT
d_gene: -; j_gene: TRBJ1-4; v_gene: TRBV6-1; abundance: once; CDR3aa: CASSDARREGYGKLFF; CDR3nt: TGTGCCAGCAGTGACGCCCGACGGGAGGGTTATGGAAAACTGTTTTTC